This T cell receptor beta chain derives from a study of naive and memory T cell subsets. Points from the study as a whole: RNA-based TCR counts may shift with T cell activation and differentiation.

An equimolar mix of two oligonucleotides served as the beta constant-region primer for TRBC1 and TRBC2. Nested alpha and beta constant-region primers with the SP2 primer drove four PCR rounds on ligated cDNA. TCRdb called the UMI-ligation and nested PCR reads again in MiXCR, with one record for every CDR3 protein. The sample lists 95,000 to 150,000 distinct CDR3 sequences, 36% occurring once. This clonotype was seen at least ten times. Antigen specificity is unknown. V lost 1 base to trimming and J lost 7 bases; unmatched junction nucleotides: 8. Germline V gene data show CDR1 as MNHEY and CDR2 as SVGAGI. This CDR3 comprises 16 residues.

The sequence was obtained from a human donor in good health. The chain employs TRBV6-5 and TRBJ2-1; 9 bases align to TRBD1. The sample was central memory CD4+ T cells from blood. The CDR3 coding sequence is TGTGCCAGCAGTTACTTACCGGGACAGGGTAAGAATGAGCAGTTCTTC. It encodes CASSYLPGQGKNEQFF.